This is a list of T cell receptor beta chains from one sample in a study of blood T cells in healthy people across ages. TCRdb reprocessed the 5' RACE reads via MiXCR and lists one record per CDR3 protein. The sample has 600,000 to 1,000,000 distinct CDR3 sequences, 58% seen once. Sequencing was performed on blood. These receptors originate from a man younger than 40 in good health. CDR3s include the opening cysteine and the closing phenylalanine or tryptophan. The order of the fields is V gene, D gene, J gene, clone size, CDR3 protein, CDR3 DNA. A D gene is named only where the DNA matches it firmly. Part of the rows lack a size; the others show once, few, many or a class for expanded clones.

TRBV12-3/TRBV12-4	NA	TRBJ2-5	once	CAVQGETQYF	TGTGCCGTCCAGGGGGAGACCCAGTACTTC
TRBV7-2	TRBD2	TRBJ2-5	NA	CASRRRGLAGAETQYF	TGTGCCAGCAGGCGACGGGGACTAGCGGGAGCCGAGACCCAGTACTTC
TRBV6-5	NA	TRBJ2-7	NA	CASSYSPTPSSYEQYF	TGTGCCAGCAGTTACTCTCCGACTCCGAGCTCCTACGAGCAGTACTTC
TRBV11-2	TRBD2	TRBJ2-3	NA	CASSRTSGARADTQYF	TGTGCCAGCAGCCGGACTAGCGGGGCCCGGGCAGATACGCAGTATTTT
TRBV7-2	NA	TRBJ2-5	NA	CASSSRVVGTQYF	TGTGCCAGCAGCTCCAGGGTGGTGGGGACCCAGTACTTC
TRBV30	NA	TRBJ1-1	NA	CAWIEPREINTEAFF	TGTGCCTGGATCGAACCCAGGGAAATCAACACTGAAGCTTTCTTT
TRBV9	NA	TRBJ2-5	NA	CASSDRQQETQYF	TGTGCCAGCAGCGACCGACAGCAAGAGACCCAGTACTTC
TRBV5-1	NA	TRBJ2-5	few	CASSISEAQYF	TGCGCCAGCAGCATCTCGGAGGCCCAGTACTTC
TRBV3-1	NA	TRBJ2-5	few	CASGMSAQETQYF	TGTGCCAGCGGAATGAGCGCTCAAGAGACCCAGTACTTC
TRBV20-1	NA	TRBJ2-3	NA	CSASPCNGYF	TGCAGTGCTAGCCCGTGTAATGGGTATTTT
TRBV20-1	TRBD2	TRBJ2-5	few	CSARDGGEQETQYF	TGCAGTGCTAGAGATGGGGGGGAGCAAGAGACCCAGTACTTC
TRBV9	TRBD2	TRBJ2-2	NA	CASSAGTSGTRGELFF	TGTGCCAGCAGCGCGGGGACTAGCGGGACCAGGGGGGAGCTGTTTTTT
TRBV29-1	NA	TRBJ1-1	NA	CSVEDPEDTEAFF	TGCAGCGTTGAAGATCCAGAGGACACTGAAGCTTTCTTT
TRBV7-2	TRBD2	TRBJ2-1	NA	CASSQTPSGRGREQFF	TGTGCCAGCAGCCAAACACCCAGCGGGAGAGGGCGCGAGCAGTTCTTC
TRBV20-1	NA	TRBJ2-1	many	CSARPFGSVPYNEQFF	TGCAGTGCTCGACCTTTCGGGTCAGTTCCCTACAATGAGCAGTTCTTC
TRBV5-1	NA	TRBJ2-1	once	CASRDRGVPYNEQFF	TGCGCCAGCAGGGATCGAGGGGTGCCCTACAATGAGCAGTTCTTC
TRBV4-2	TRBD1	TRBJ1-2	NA	CASSQEGTANYGYTF	TGTGCCAGCAGCCAAGAAGGGACAGCTAACTATGGCTACACCTTC
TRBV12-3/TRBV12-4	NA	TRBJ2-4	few	CASTRKEAKNIQYF	TGTGCCAGCACCAGGAAAGAAGCCAAAAACATTCAGTACTTC
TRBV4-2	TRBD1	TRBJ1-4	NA	CASSRKVGLDRAQSEKLFF	TGTGCCAGCAGCCGCAAAGTAGGGCTCGACAGGGCCCAAAGTGAAAAACTGTTTTTT
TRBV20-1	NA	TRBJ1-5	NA	CSASRTGFSNQPQHF	TGCAGTGCTAGTAGAACAGGTTTTAGCAATCAGCCCCAGCATTTT
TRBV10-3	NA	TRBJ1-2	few	CAISESIIPQGAYGYTF	TGTGCCATCAGTGAGTCGATTATACCCCAGGGTGCCTATGGCTACACCTTC
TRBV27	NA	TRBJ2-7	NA	CASSSYSIREQYF	TGTGCCAGCAGTTCGTACAGTATTCGCGAGCAGTACTTC
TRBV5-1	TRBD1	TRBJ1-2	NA	CASSANLQGSYGYTF	TGCGCCAGCAGCGCGAACTTACAGGGGAGCTATGGCTACACCTTC
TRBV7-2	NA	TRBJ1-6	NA	CASSFTGTRSPLHF	TGTGCCAGCAGCTTCACCGGGACGCGGTCACCCCTCCACTTT
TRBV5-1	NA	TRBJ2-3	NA	CASSLYGTDTQYF	TGCGCCAGCAGCTTGTACGGCACAGATACGCAGTATTTT
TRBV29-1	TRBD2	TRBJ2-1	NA	CSVGGGRTSYNEQFF	TGCAGCGTTGGCGGCGGGAGGACTTCCTACAATGAGCAGTTCTTC
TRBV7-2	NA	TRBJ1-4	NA	CASSLGLGASNEKLFF	TGTGCCAGCAGCTTAGGCCTAGGGGCCAGCAATGAAAAACTGTTTTTT
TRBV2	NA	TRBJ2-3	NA	CASSGQPFTDTQYF	TGTGCCAGCAGTGGACAGCCCTTCACAGATACGCAGTATTTT
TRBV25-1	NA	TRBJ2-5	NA	CASSGIDLAETQYF	TGTGCCAGCAGCGGAATAGATTTGGCGGAGACCCAGTACTTC
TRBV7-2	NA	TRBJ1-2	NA	CASSVSGVAGHTF	TGTGCCAGCAGCGTAAGTGGTGTGGCGGGCCACACCTTC
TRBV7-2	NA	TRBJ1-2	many	CASSLEQGRGYTF	TGTGCCAGCAGCTTAGAGCAGGGAAGAGGCTACACCTTC
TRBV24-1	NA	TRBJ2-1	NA	CATSDSVRPPGGSYNEQFF	TGTGCCACCAGTGACTCCGTGCGTCCCCCCGGGGGCTCCTACAATGAGCAGTTCTTC
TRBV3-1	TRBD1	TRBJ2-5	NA	CASSQGTGWEETQYF	TGTGCCAGCAGCCAAGGGACAGGGTGGGAAGAGACCCAGTACTTC
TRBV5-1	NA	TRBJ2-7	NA	CASSLRGPNHEQYF	TGCGCCAGCAGCTTGCGGGGGCCAAACCACGAGCAGTACTTC
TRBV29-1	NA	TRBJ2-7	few	CSASTDYEQYF	TGCAGCGCGTCGACAGACTACGAGCAGTACTTC
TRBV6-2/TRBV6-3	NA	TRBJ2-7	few	CASSRQESYEQYF	TGTGCCAGCAGCCGTCAGGAGTCCTACGAGCAGTACTTC
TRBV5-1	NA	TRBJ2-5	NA	CASSFIFGSGETQYF	TGCGCCAGCAGCTTCATCTTCGGGTCGGGGGAGACCCAGTACTTC
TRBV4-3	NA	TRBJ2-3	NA	CASSQEGPRADTQYF	TGCGCCAGCAGCCAAGAAGGCCCGCGGGCAGATACGCAGTATTTT
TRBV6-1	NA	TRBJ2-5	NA	CASSEARAAGTQYF	TGTGCCAGCAGTGAAGCCAGGGCCGCCGGGACCCAGTACTTC
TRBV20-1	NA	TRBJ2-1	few	CSARTRNNEQFF	TGCAGTGCCAGGACCAGAAACAATGAGCAGTTCTTC
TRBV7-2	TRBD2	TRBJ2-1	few	CASSWGLAEGNEQFF	TGTGCCAGCAGCTGGGGACTAGCGGAGGGTAATGAGCAGTTCTTC
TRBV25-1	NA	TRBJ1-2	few	CASSEFSPAGYTF	TGTGCCAGCAGTGAATTCTCCCCGGCGGGCTACACCTTC
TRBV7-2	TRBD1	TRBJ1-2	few	CASSLAYHRTGVSRVVNYGYTF	TGTGCCAGCAGCTTAGCCTATCACCGGACAGGGGTCTCGAGAGTCGTTAACTATGGCTACACCTTC
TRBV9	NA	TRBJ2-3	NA	CASSVAVGTDTQYF	TGTGCCAGCAGCGTAGCGGTGGGGACAGATACGCAGTATTTT
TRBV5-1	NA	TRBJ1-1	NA	CASSLRYGGLEAFF	TGCGCCAGCAGCCTACGTTATGGGGGACTTGAAGCTTTCTTT
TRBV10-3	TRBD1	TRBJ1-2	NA	CAISESTGGFYGYTF	TGTGCCATCAGTGAGTCCACAGGGGGCTTCTATGGCTACACCTTC
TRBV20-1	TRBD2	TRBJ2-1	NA	CSARRPVAGGYNEQFF	TGCAGTGCTAGACGCCCTGTAGCGGGAGGCTACAATGAGCAGTTCTTC
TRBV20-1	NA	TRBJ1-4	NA	CSARGQDNLGKLFF	TGCAGTGCTAGAGGACAGGACAATCTGGGGAAACTGTTTTTT
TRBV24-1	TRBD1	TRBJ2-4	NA	CATNFQGDIQYF	TGTGCCACCAATTTTCAGGGGGACATTCAGTACTTC
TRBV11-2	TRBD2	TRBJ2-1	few	CASSLRGRDNEQFF	TGTGCCAGCAGCTTACGCGGGAGGGACAATGAGCAGTTCTTC
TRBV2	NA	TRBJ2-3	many	CASSERKRSTDTQYF	TGTGCCAGCAGTGAAAGGAAGCGGAGCACAGATACGCAGTATTTT
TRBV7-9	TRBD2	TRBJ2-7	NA	CASSSGTSRYEQYF	TGTGCCAGCAGCTCCGGGACTAGCCGTTACGAGCAGTACTTC